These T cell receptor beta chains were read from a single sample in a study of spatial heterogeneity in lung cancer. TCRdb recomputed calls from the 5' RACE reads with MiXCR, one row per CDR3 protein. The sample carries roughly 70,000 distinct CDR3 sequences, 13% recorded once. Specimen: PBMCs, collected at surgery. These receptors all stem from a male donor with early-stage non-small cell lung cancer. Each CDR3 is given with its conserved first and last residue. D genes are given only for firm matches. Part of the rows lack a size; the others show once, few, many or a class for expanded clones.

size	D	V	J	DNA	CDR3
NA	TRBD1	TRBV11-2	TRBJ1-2	TGTGCCAGCAGCTTAGGAGGGACAGAGAGCCACTATGGCTACACCTTC	CASSLGGTESHYGYTF
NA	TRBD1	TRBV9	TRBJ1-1	TGTGCCAGCAGCCCAGCGACAGGGGGCTACATAGAAGCTTTCTTT	CASSPATGGYIEAFF
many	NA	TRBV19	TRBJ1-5	TGTGCCAGTATCCCGACACCGACTAGCAATCAGCCCCAGCATTTT	CASIPTPTSNQPQHF
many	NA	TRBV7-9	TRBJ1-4	TGTGCCAGCAGCACTAACAGGGTCACTAATGAAAAACTGTTTTTT	CASSTNRVTNEKLFF
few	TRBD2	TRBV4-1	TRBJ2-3	TGCGCCAGCACTAGGACTAGCGGAGGTAGCACAGATACGCAGTATTTT	CASTRTSGGSTDTQYF
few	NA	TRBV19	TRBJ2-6	TGTGCCAGTACAAGGGGCACCTCTGGGGCCAACGTCCTGACTTTC	CASTRGTSGANVLTF
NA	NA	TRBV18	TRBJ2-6	TGTGCCAGCTCACCGACTCTGGGCTCTAGGGCCAACGTCCTGACTTTC	CASSPTLGSRANVLTF
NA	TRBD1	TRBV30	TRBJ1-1	TGTGCCTGGAGTGTAACAGGGGTTGAAGCTTTCTTT	CAWSVTGVEAFF
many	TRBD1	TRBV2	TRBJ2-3	TGTGCCAGCCACAGGGGTAATTGGGGAGATACGCAGTATTTT	CASHRGNWGDTQYF
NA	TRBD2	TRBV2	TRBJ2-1	TGTGCCAGCGTGGCTAGCGGCTACCCCTACAATGAGCAGTTCTTC	CASVASGYPYNEQFF
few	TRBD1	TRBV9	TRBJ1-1	TGTGCCAGCAGTCACAGGGGGCTCACTGAAGCTTTCTTT	CASSHRGLTEAFF
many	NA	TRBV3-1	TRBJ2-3	TGTGCCAGCAGCCAAGAGGACAGCACCGGCACAGATACGCAGTATTTT	CASSQEDSTGTDTQYF
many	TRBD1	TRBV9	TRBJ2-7	TGTGCCAGCAGCGAGGGGACAGGGAGCTACGAGCAGTACTTC	CASSEGTGSYEQYF
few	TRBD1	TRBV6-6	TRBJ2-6	TGTGCCAGCAGTTTGGCACAGGGGGCGCACGGGGCCAACGTCCTGACTTTC	CASSLAQGAHGANVLTF
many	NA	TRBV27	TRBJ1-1	TGTGCCAGCAGTTTGGGACGGCTGAACACTGAAGCTTTCTTT	CASSLGRLNTEAFF
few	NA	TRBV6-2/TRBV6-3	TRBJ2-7	TGTGCCAGCTCCCCCGGACCCCAGGAGCAGTACTTC	CASSPGPQEQYF
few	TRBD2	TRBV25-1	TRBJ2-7	TGTGCCAGCAGTGCGGGACTAGCGGGAGCCTACGAGCAGTACTTC	CASSAGLAGAYEQYF
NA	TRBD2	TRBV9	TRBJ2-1	TGTGCCAGCAGCGGTGGCGGGAGAGCGAACAATGAGCAGTTCTTC	CASSGGGRANNEQFF
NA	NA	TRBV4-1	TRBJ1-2	TGCGCCAGCAGCCAAGTACCGGAGGGCTATGGCTACACCTTC	CASSQVPEGYGYTF
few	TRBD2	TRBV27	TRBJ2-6	TGTGCCAGCAGTTTTGCCCCGGGGGGTGGGGCCAACGTCCTGACTTTC	CASSFAPGGGANVLTF
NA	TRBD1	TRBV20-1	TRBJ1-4	TGCAGTGCTAGAGATGACAGGGGAGGGGAAAAACTGTTTTTT	CSARDDRGGEKLFF
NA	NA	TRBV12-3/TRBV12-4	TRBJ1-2	TGTGCCAGCAGTTTAGCGCCGGGCAGGGAGGATGGCTACACCTTC	CASSLAPGREDGYTF
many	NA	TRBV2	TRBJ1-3	TGTGCCAGCAGTGAAAGACAGCCGAGCTCTGGAAACACCATATATTTT	CASSERQPSSGNTIYF
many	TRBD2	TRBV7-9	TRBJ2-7	TGTGCCAGCAGCTCCTCCAGCACTAGCGCTTATGGCGAGCAGTACTTC	CASSSSSTSAYGEQYF
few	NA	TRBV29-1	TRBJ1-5	TGCAGCGTTCGAGAAAATAGCAATCAGCCCCAGCATTTT	CSVRENSNQPQHF
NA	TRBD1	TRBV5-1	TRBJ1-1	TGCGCCAGCAGCTACCAGGGGGAATGGGGCACTGAAGCTTTCTTT	CASSYQGEWGTEAFF
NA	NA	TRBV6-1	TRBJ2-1	TGTGCCAGCAGTGAAATTGACCTGGTCGGTGAGCAGTTCTTC	CASSEIDLVGEQFF
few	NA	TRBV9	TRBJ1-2	TGTGCCAGCAGCGCACGGGACGTCGGGACCTATGGCTACACCTTC	CASSARDVGTYGYTF
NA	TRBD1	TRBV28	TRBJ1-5	TGTGCCAGCAGTTTTAACAGGGGAAGCAATCAGCCCCAGCATTTT	CASSFNRGSNQPQHF
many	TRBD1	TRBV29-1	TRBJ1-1	TGCAGCGTTGAAGAAGACAGGGAGAACACTGAAGCTTTCTTT	CSVEEDRENTEAFF
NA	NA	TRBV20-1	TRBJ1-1	TGCAGTGCCGCGGGGGGTTTCACTGAAGCTTTCTTT	CSAAGGFTEAFF
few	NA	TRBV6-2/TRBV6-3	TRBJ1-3	TGTGCCAGCAGTTACTCGACCGGACAAGGCCTCTCAAGCTCTGGAAACACCATATATTTT	CASSYSTGQGLSSSGNTIYF
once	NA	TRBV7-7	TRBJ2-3	TGTGCCAGCAGCTCCACTAGCTTCAGGAGTGTCACAGATACGCAGTATTTT	CASSSTSFRSVTDTQYF
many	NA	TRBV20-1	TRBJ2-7	TGCAGTGTTCTGCGACAGGATTCCTACGAGCAGTACTTC	CSVLRQDSYEQYF
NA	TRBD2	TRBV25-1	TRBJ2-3	TGTGCCAGCAGTGGTCTAGCGGGAGTAAGAGATACGCAGTATTTT	CASSGLAGVRDTQYF
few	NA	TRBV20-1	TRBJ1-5	TGCAGTGCAACGAGGGGGGGCCTTAGCAATCAGCCCCAGCATTTT	CSATRGGLSNQPQHF
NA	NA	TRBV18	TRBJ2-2	TGTGCCAGCTCCGTACTAGTCACCGGGGAGCTGTTTTTT	CASSVLVTGELFF